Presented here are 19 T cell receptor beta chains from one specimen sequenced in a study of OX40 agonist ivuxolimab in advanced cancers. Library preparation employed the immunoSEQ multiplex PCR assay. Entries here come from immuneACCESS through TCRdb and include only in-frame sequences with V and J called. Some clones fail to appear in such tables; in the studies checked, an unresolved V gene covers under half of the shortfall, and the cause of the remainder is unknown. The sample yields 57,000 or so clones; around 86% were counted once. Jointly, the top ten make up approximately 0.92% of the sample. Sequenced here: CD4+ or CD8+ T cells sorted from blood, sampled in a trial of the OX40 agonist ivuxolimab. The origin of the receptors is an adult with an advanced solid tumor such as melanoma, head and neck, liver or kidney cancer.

The DNA of the CDR3 is TGTGCCAGTCTCGGAAAGGGTGGTCGTGGTGAGCAGTTCTTC. Its translation: CASLGKGGRGEQFF. The chain links TRBV19 to TRBJ2-1, with D unclear. The CDR3 is made up of 14 amino acids. CDR1 is LNHDA and CDR2 is SQIVND in the germline V gene (reference sequence). V gave up 8 bases and J gave up 9 bases, with 20 bases separating them.

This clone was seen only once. CDR3 DNA sequence: TGTGCCAGCAGCGTGAGCGGTAGCTCCTACAATGAGCAGTTCTTC. Its protein product is CASSVSGSSYNEQFF. The chain links TRBV9 to TRBJ2-1, with D possibly being TRBD2 (5 bases). The CDR3 contains 15 residues. V dropped 2 bases and J dropped 0 bases, with 9 bases sitting between them. The V gene's germline CDR1 is SGDLS and CDR2 YYNGEE.

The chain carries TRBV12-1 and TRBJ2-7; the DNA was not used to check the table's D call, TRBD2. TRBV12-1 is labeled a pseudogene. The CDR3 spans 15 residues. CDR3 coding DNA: TGTGCCAGCAGCCCGGGACTAGCGGAATACTACGAGCAGTACTTC. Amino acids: CASSPGLAEYYEQYF.

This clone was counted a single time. The CDR3 spells CASTPTGGLGGYTF. The CDR3 region has the DNA TGTGCCAGCACCCCGACAGGGGGCCTAGGGGGCTACACCTTC. The rearrangement uses TRBV2 and TRBJ1-2; TRBD1 matches at 10 bases. Germline CDR1 and CDR2: SNHLY and FYNNEI. The CDR3 is 14 amino acids. With 7 bases clipped from V and 8 bases from J, the junction kept 10 bases outside the gene matches.

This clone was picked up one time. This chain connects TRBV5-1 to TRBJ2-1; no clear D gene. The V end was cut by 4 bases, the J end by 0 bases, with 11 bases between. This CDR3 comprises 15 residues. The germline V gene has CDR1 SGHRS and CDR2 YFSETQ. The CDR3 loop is CASSPLAGSYNEQFF. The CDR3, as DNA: TGCGCCAGCAGCCCTCTTGCCGGCTCCTACAATGAGCAGTTCTTC.

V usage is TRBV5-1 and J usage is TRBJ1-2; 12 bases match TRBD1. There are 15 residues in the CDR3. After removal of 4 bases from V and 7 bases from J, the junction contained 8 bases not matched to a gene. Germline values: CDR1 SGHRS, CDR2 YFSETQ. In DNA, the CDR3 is TGCGCCAGCAGCCACCCGGGACAGGGGGCGATTGGCTACACCTTC. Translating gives CASSHPGQGAIGYTF.

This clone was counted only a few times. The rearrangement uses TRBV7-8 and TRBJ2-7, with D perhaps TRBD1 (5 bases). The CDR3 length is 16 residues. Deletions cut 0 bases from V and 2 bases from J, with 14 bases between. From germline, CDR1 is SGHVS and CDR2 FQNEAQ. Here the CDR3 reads CASSLAGHLTPYEQYF. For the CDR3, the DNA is TGTGCCAGCAGCTTAGCGGGGCATCTAACCCCCTACGAGCAGTACTTC. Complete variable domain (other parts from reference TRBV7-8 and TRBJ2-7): GAGVSQSPRYKVAKRGQDVALRCDPISGHVSLFWYQQALGQGPEFLTYFQNEAQLDKSGLPSDRFFAERPEGSVSTLKIQRTQQEDSAVYLCASSLAGHLTPYEQYFGPGTRLTVT.

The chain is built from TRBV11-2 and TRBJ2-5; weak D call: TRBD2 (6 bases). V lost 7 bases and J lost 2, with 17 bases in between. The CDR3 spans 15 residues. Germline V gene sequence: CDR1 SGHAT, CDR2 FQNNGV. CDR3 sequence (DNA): TGTGCCAGCACCGTATGGGGCGGGGTGCAAGAGACCCAGTACTTC. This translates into CASTVWGGVQETQYF.

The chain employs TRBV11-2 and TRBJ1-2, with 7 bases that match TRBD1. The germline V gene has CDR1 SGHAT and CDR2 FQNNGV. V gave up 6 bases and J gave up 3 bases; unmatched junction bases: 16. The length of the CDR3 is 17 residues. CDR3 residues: CASSLTGTAGRDYGYTF. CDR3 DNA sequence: TGTGCCAGCAGTTTGACCGGGACAGCCGGCCGCGACTATGGCTACACCTTC.

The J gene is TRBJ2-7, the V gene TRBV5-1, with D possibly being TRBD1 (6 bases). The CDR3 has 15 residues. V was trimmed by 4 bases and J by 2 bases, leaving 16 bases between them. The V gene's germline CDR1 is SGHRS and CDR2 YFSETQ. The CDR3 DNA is TGCGCCAGCAGCAGGGGGACGACAAACGCCTACGAGCAGTACTTC. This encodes CASSRGTTNAYEQYF.

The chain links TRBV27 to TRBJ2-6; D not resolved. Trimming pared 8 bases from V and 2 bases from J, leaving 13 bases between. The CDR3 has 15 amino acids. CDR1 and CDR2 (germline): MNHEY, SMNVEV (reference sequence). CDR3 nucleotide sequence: TGTGCCAGCCGAAAAGAAATGACTGGGGCCAACGTCCTGACTTTC. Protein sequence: CASRKEMTGANVLTF.

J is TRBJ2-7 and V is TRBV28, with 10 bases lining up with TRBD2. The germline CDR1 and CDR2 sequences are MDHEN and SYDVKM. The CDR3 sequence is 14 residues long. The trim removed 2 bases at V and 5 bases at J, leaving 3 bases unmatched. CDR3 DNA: TGTGCCAGCAGTTTAACTAGCGGGAAAAACGAGCAGTACTTC. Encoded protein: CASSLTSGKNEQYF.

CDR3 amino acids: CASSYRQGTYEQYF. CDR3 coding DNA: TGTGCCAGCAGTTACCGGCAGGGGACCTACGAGCAGTACTTC. The chain has TRBV6-5 and TRBJ2-7, with TRBD1 as a possible D gene (6 bases). V lost 2 bases, J lost 2 bases, and 10 bases lay in between. Germline CDR1 MNHEY, CDR2 SVGAGI. The CDR3 runs to 14 residues.

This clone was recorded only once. CDR3 bases: TGTGCCAGCAGTGGAGGGGGTGAGACCCAGTACTTC. Its translation: CASSGGGETQYF. V and J are TRBV9 and TRBJ2-5; D tentatively fits TRBD1 or TRBD2 (6 bases each). Germline values: CDR1 SGDLS, CDR2 YYNGEE. Trimming took 5 bases from V and 5 from J, leaving 10 bases between them. The CDR3 sequence is 12 residues long.

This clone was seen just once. CDR3: CAWSWGGPVNEKLFF. For the CDR3, the DNA is TGTGCCTGGAGTTGGGGGGGGCCGGTCAATGAAAAACTGTTTTTT. This chain connects TRBV30 to TRBJ1-4; tentative D call: TRBD1 (6 bases). This CDR3 contains 15 residues. Germline V gene data show CDR1 as GTSNPN and CDR2 as SVGIG (reference sequence). The ends were cut back, 2 bases at V and 5 bases at J, with 15 bases in the middle.

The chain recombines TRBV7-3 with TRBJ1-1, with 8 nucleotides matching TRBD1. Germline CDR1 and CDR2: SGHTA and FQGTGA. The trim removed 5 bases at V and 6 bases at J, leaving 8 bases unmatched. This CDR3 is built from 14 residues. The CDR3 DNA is TGTGCCAGCAGCCCAGGGACAGGTACTTCTGAAGCTTTCTTT. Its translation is CASSPGTGTSEAFF.

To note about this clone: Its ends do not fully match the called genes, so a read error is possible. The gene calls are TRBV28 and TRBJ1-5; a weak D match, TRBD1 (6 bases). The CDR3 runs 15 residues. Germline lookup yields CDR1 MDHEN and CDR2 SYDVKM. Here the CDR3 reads CASRVPEDRQGPQHF. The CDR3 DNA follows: TGTGCCAGTCGTGTGCCCGAGGACAGACAAGGTCCCCAACATTTT. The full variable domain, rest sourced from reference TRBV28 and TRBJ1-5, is DVKVTQSSRYLVKRTGEKVFLECVQDMDHENMFWYRQDPGLGLRLIYFSYDVKMKEKGDIPEGYSVSREKKERFSLILESASTNQTSMYLCASRVPEDRQGPQHFGDGTRLSIL.

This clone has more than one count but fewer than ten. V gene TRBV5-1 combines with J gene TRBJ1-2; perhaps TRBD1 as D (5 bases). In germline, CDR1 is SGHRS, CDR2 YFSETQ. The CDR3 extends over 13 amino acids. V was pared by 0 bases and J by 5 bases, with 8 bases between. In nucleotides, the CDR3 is TGCGCCAGCAGCTTGGCCGGGGGTTATGGCTACACCTTC. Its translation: CASSLAGGYGYTF.

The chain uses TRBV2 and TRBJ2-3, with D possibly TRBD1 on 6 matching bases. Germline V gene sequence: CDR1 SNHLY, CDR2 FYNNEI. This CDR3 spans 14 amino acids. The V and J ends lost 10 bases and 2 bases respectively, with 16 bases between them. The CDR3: CATHQDSLTDTQYF. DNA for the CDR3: TGTGCCACCCACCAGGACAGTCTCACAGATACGCAGTATTTT.